The T cell receptor (beta chain) under discussion was sequenced for a study of vaccination and CD4 T cells after COVID-19. Background on the study: Collection of post-vaccine samples followed dose two by a median about 72 days, spanning a range of 14 to 241. Points from the study as a whole: Early post-infection timepoints were not included, and relatively few convalescent patients were studied.

The treatment denotes: roughly 10-day PBMC culture with coronavirus spike peptide pools or control peptides (ViraFEST assay). The Oncomine TCR Beta short-read assay was applied to DNA of cultured CD4+ T cells. TCRdb re-called the PCR reads through MiXCR, storing one row per CDR3 protein. The table lists some 25,000 distinct CDR3 sequences, roughly two thirds of them singletons, with about a fifth in the top ten. This clonotype was counted only a few times. Its antigen is currently unknown. The V gene's germline CDR1 is SGHRS and CDR2 YFSETQ. V gave up 0 bases and J gave up 8 bases, with 14 bases separating them. The CDR3 spans 14 residues.

The sequence was obtained from a human donor who received a COVID-19 vaccine. This chain uses TRBV5-1 with TRBJ1-2; D is unclear. The input for sequencing was CD4+ T cells from blood, cultured in vitro, taken after SARS-CoV-2 vaccination. The CDR3 DNA is TGCGCCAGCAGCTTGGAGTTTGGAGGGTCGGGCTACACCTTC. It yields the protein CASSLEFGGSGYTF.